A single sample gave rise to the 7 T cell receptor beta chains below, sequenced in a study of control samples from healthy donors and cancer patients. Libraries were prepared by immunoSEQ multiplex PCR; TCRdb keeps only in-frame clonotypes and omits some of them. The sample carries 150,000 to 200,000 clones, about 90% recorded once. The sequencing sample was made of blood. The receptor set was obtained from a woman aged 40 to 55 in good health.

This chain uses TRBV12-5 with TRBJ1-5; 11 bases agree with TRBD1. There are 16 residues in the CDR3. From germline, CDR1 is LGHNT and CDR2 FRNRAP. The trim removed 1 base at V and 10 bases at J, leaving 9 bases unmatched. This chain's CDR3 is CASGLAGQGAIRPQHF. The CDR3 DNA reads as TGTGCTAGTGGTTTGGCCGGACAGGGGGCGATTCGACCCCAGCATTTT.

The chain uses TRBV11-2 and TRBJ2-3, with TRBD2 matching 13 bases. With 4 bases clipped from V and 10 bases from J, the junction kept 2 bases outside the gene matches. The CDR3 length is 13 residues. Germline V gives CDR1 SGHAT, CDR2 FQNNGV. CDR3 region: CASSSGTSGAQYF. DNA for the CDR3: TGTGCCAGCAGCTCCGGGACTAGCGGGGCGCAGTATTTT.

The chain combines TRBV2 with TRBJ1-4, with D unresolved. The CDR3 runs to 14 residues. Germline CDR1 and CDR2: SNHLY and FYNNEI. The V and J ends lost 5 bases and 2 bases respectively, with 9 bases between them. CDR3 in DNA: TGTGCCAGCAGTTGGGCAGTCACTAATGAAAAACTGTTTTTT. Amino acids: CASSWAVTNEKLFF.

This clone was counted once. The rearrangement joins TRBV2 to TRBJ1-4, with D perhaps TRBD1 (6 bases). The CDR3 totals 14 residues. The germline V and J ends were trimmed by 2 bases and 7 bases, with 11 bases remaining between them. CDR1 SNHLY and CDR2 FYNNEI come from the germline V gene. The CDR3 loop reads CASSEQGRIEKLFF. The CDR3 nucleotides are TGTGCCAGCAGTGAACAGGGGAGGATTGAAAAACTGTTTTTT.

This clone was seen just once. V and J are TRBV15 and TRBJ1-1; D may be TRBD1 (6 bases). Germline CDR1 and CDR2: LNHNV and YYDKDF (reference sequence). This CDR3 spans 16 amino acids. V was cut by 1 base and J by 3 bases, with 15 bases left in between. The CDR3 region has the DNA TGTGCCACCAGCAGAGGGGGGGCGCGGTTTCACACTGAAGCTTTCTTT. Encoded protein: CATSRGGARFHTEAFF.

The rearrangement joins TRBV6-5 to TRBJ2-5; 13 nucleotides align to TRBD2. With V trimmed by 2 bases and J by 9 bases, 9 bases remained unmatched. In germline, CDR1 is MNHEY, CDR2 SVGAGI. There are 16 residues in the CDR3. The CDR3 DNA follows: TGTGCCAGCAGTTACGCGGTCGGGACTAGCGGGGAGGCCCAGTACTTC. Protein product: CASSYAVGTSGEAQYF.

This clone was seen a few times. V is TRBV7-9 and J is TRBJ2-5; D gene uncertain. The V end was cut by 1 base, the J end by 7 bases, with 7 bases between. Germline CDR1 SEHNR, CDR2 FQNEAQ (reference sequence). This CDR3 region has 12 residues. In DNA form, the CDR3 reads TGTGCCAGCAGCTTAGTGTCGAGGACCCAGTACTTC. Its translation is CASSLVSRTQYF.